Detailed here is one TCR beta chain. No DNA is shown, since the ends of the CDR3 on it are uncertain; the CDR3 is the one TCRdb lists. The record originates from a study of Ad26.COV2.S vaccination and SARS-CoV-2 variants. Sequencing was performed with immunoSEQ multiplex PCR; in TCRdb, only in-frame clones are kept and a portion is missing. The sample includes about 180,000 clones, about 83% of them seen just once. Inclusive of both ends, the CDR3 amounts to 15 amino acids. The germline gives CDR1 SGHTA, CDR2 FQGNSA. This receptor was taken from a human donor who had recovered from COVID-19. The chain uses TRBV7-2 and TRBJ2-7; the table's D call TRBD1 went unverified against the DNA. The sequenced sample was peripheral blood, obtained after recovery from COVID-19. The CDR3 is CASSPLWQGPYEQYF.